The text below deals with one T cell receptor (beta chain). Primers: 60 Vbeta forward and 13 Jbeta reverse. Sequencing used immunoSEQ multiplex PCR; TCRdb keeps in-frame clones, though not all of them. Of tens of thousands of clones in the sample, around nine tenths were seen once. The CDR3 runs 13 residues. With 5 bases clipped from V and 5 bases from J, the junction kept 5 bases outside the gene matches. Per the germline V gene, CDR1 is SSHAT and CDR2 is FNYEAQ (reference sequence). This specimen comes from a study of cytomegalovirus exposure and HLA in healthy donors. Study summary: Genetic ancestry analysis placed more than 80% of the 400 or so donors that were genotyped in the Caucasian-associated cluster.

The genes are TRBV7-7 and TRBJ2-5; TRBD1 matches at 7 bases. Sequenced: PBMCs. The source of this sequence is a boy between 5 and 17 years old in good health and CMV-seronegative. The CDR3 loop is CASSQTGEETQYF. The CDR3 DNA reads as TGTGCCAGCAGCCAAACAGGGGAGGAGACCCAGTACTTC.